Listed below are T cell receptor beta chains from one sample, sequenced in a study of T cell repertoires in cytomegalovirus infection. From the reads, TCRdb called clonotypes with MiXCR, one entry per CDR3 protein. Counted here are some 130,000 distinct CDR3 sequences, 8% to 9% occurring once; the ten biggest clones make up roughly 9.1%. The sequenced sample consisted of PBMCs. The source of these receptors is a human donor in good health (CMV status not recorded). Some clones in this sample may be carry-over from other donors' samples. The CDR3 runs from the conserved cysteine through the conserved F or W. The D gene is left open where the match is weak. Some rows have no size entry. The others give once, few or many, or a class for an expanded clone.

size: many
J: TRBJ2-7
V: TRBV24-1
D: .
CDR3: CATSGTDGSYEQYF
DNA: TGTGCCACCTCCGGGACGGACGGGTCCTACGAGCAGTACTTC

size: .
J: TRBJ1-1
V: TRBV15
D: .
CDR3: CATSRGWGIMNTEAFF
DNA: TGTGCCACCAGCAGAGGGTGGGGAATTATGAACACTGAAGCTTTCTTT

size: many
J: TRBJ2-7
V: TRBV7-2
D: .
CDR3: CASSLALVGGREQYF
DNA: TGTGCCAGCAGCTTAGCGCTGGTGGGGGGGCGCGAGCAGTACTTC

size: many
J: TRBJ2-1
V: TRBV6-2/TRBV6-3
D: .
CDR3: CASSYSVYNEQFF
DNA: TGTGCCAGCAGTTACTCTGTCTACAATGAGCAGTTCTTC

size: many
J: TRBJ2-1
V: TRBV12-3/TRBV12-4
D: TRBD2
CDR3: CASSRGGADNEQFF
DNA: TGTGCCAGCAGTCGCGGGGGGGCCGACAATGAGCAGTTCTTC

size: many
J: TRBJ2-3
V: TRBV7-2
D: TRBD2
CDR3: CASSLGMVAGGRTSTDTQYF
DNA: TGTGCCAGCAGCTTAGGGATGGTAGCGGGGGGACGAACTAGCACAGATACGCAGTATTTT

size: .
J: TRBJ1-1
V: TRBV2
D: .
CDR3: CASQPQGNTEAFF
DNA: TGTGCCAGCCAGCCTCAGGGGAACACTGAAGCTTTCTTT

size: many
J: TRBJ1-1
V: TRBV20-1
D: .
CDR3: CSAFDGVRVPRQAFF
DNA: TGCAGTGCCTTCGATGGGGTACGAGTACCCCGCCAAGCTTTCTTT

size: many
J: TRBJ2-7
V: TRBV12-3/TRBV12-4
D: .
CDR3: CASSFSGSEQYF
DNA: TGTGCCAGCAGTTTTTCGGGGTCCGAGCAGTACTTC

size: few
J: TRBJ2-7
V: TRBV6-6
D: .
CDR3: CASSMAGLAYEQYF
DNA: TGTGCCAGCAGTATGGCGGGCCTAGCCTACGAGCAGTACTTC

size: few
J: TRBJ1-2
V: TRBV6-5
D: .
CDR3: CASSYSGRYGYTF
DNA: TGTGCCAGCAGTTACTCAGGGAGGTATGGCTACACCTTC

size: many
J: TRBJ1-1
V: TRBV12-3/TRBV12-4
D: .
CDR3: CASSFRANTEAFF
DNA: TGTGCCAGCAGTTTTAGGGCGAACACTGAAGCTTTCTTT